These T cell receptor beta chains were read from a single sample in a study of OX40 agonist ivuxolimab in advanced cancers. TCRdb's table, derived via immunoSEQ multiplex PCR, lists solely in-frame clones and lacks some. The repertoire holds approximately 63,000 clones, with 85% to 90% as singletons. Material: CD4+ or CD8+ T cells sorted from blood, obtained in a trial of the OX40 agonist ivuxolimab. These receptors originate from an adult with an advanced solid tumor such as melanoma, head and neck, liver or kidney cancer. Each CDR3 is given with its conserved first and last residue. The order of the fields is J gene, clone size, V gene, D gene, CDR3 protein, CDR3 DNA. A D gene is named only where the DNA matches it firmly. Part of the rows lack a size; the others show once, few, many or a class for expanded clones.

>TRBJ2-7|once|TRBV27|.
CASSFGLGTAAYEQYF
TGTGCCAGCAGTTTCGGTTTGGGCACTGCGGCCTACGAGCAGTACTTC
>TRBJ1-1|.|TRBV7-9|TRBD1
CASSLAYGTGEAFF
TGTGCCAGCAGCTTAGCATACGGGACAGGCGAAGCTTTCTTT
>TRBJ2-7|once|TRBV13|.
CASSLGLGQYYEQYF
TGTGCCAGCAGCTTAGGCCTCGGACAATACTACGAGCAGTACTTC
>TRBJ1-1|.|TRBV7-9|.
CASRDPVLSEAFF
TGTGCCAGCAGGGACCCTGTTTTATCGGAAGCTTTCTTT
>TRBJ2-1|.|TRBV2|.
CASSEERFYNEQFF
TGTGCCAGCAGTGAAGAGCGGTTCTACAATGAGCAGTTCTTC
>TRBJ2-3|.|TRBV6-5|TRBD2
CASSYSTSGSTDTQYF
TGTGCCAGCAGTTACTCTACTAGCGGGAGCACAGATACGCAGTATTTT
>TRBJ2-2|.|TRBV11-3|.
CASTGDSVRNTGELFF
TGTGCCAGCACGGGCGACAGCGTACGGAACACCGGGGAGCTGTTTTTT
>TRBJ2-1|few|TRBV7-9|.
CASSLGAGRGLGFEQFF
TGTGCCAGCAGCCTAGGGGCTGGCAGGGGCCTCGGGTTTGAGCAGTTCTTC
>TRBJ2-1|.|TRBV5-8|.
CASSPYIGSNEQFF
TGTGCCAGCAGCCCATACATTGGGTCCAATGAGCAGTTCTTC
>TRBJ1-5|.|TRBV7-6|.
CASSLAPGTFISNQPQHF
TGTGCCAGCAGCTTAGCCCCAGGGACATTTATAAGCAATCAGCCCCAGCATTTT
>TRBJ1-1|few|TRBV29-1|.
CSAGPLNTEAFF
TGCAGCGCCGGACCCTTGAACACTGAAGCTTTCTTT
>TRBJ2-7|.|TRBV27|TRBD1
CASSGQGAHYEQYF
TGTGCCAGCAGTGGACAGGGGGCCCACTACGAGCAGTACTTC
>TRBJ1-1|.|TRBV11-2|.
CASSSRAGGGTEAFF
TGTGCCAGCAGCTCAAGAGCTGGGGGAGGCACTGAAGCTTTCTTT
>TRBJ1-1|.|TRBV14|.
CASSQSLGDTEAFF
TGTGCCAGCAGCCAATCCCTTGGCGACACTGAAGCTTTCTTT
>TRBJ2-2|.|TRBV15|.
CATSRDNPNTGELFF
TGTGCCACCAGCAGGGACAACCCGAACACCGGGGAGCTGTTTTTT
>TRBJ1-4|.|TRBV7-6|.
CASSRTRGATNEKLFF
TGTGCCAGCAGCCGCACAAGGGGGGCCACTAATGAAAAACTGTTTTTT
>TRBJ1-1|.|TRBV11-2|TRBD1
CASSLGRDRVYTEAFF
TGTGCCAGCAGCTTAGGCCGGGACAGGGTTTACACTGAAGCTTTCTTT
>TRBJ2-7|once|TRBV4-3|TRBD1
CASSVGLSEDRGEQYF
TGCGCCAGCAGCGTGGGCCTTTCGGAAGACAGGGGGGAGCAGTACTTC
>TRBJ1-2|.|TRBV13|TRBD1
CASSPRTGNYGYTF
TGTGCCAGCAGCCCCCGGACAGGAAACTATGGCTACACCTTC
>TRBJ1-2|once|TRBV7-8|.
CASSFSNLVGAHGYTF
TGTGCCAGCAGCTTCTCCAATTTAGTGGGGGCCCATGGCTACACCTTC
>TRBJ2-7|.|TRBV29-1|TRBD1
CSAGTASSYEQYF
TGCAGCGCAGGGACAGCGTCCTCCTACGAGCAGTACTTC
>TRBJ2-7|.|TRBV7-8|TRBD2
CVGVAGTYEQYF
TGTGTCGGTGTAGCGGGGACCTACGAGCAGTACTTC
>TRBJ1-2|.|TRBV6-1|TRBD1
CASRSTTTGAYGYTF
TGTGCCAGCAGATCTACGACGACAGGGGCATATGGCTACACCTTC
>TRBJ1-2|.|TRBV7-2|TRBD1
CASSSSTGGHYGYTF
TGTGCCAGCAGCTCCTCGACAGGGGGGCACTATGGCTACACCTTC
>TRBJ2-3|.|TRBV19|.
CASSPTDYYTDTQYF
TGTGCCAGTAGTCCCACGGACTACTACACAGATACGCAGTATTTT
>TRBJ1-2|.|TRBV6-5|TRBD1
CASSYSLDRVGYGYTF
TGTGCCAGCAGTTACTCACTGGACAGGGTGGGCTATGGCTACACCTTC
>TRBJ2-1|.|TRBV9|TRBD2
CASSVGGLAGDLYNEQFF
TGTGCCAGCAGCGTAGGTGGGCTAGCGGGAGACTTATACAATGAGCAGTTCTTC
>TRBJ2-1|.|TRBV7-9|.
CAIDSPLNEQFF
TGTGCCATTGACAGCCCGCTCAATGAGCAGTTCTTC
>TRBJ1-4|.|TRBV5-8|.
CASSFTWGRNEKLFF
TGTGCCAGCAGTTTTACATGGGGCCGTAATGAAAAACTGTTTTTT
>TRBJ1-1|.|TRBV19|.
CASRLLGWANTEAFF
TGTGCCAGTAGACTTCTCGGGTGGGCGAACACTGAAGCTTTCTTT
>TRBJ1-5|few|TRBV19|.
CASSPGTRSNQPQHF
TGTGCCAGTAGCCCCGGGACACGGAGCAATCAGCCCCAGCATTTT
>TRBJ1-5|.|TRBV5-6|.
CASSLGSVMGGYQPQHF
TGTGCCAGCAGCTTGGGTTCAGTGATGGGGGGATATCAGCCCCAGCATTTT
>TRBJ2-1|.|TRBV5-1|.
CASSSGQGNEQFF
TGCGCCAGCAGCTCCGGACAAGGCAATGAGCAGTTCTTC
>TRBJ2-1|.|TRBV19|.
CASSNVFGDLPYNEQFF
TGTGCCAGTAGTAATGTGTTTGGGGACTTACCCTACAATGAGCAGTTCTTC
>TRBJ1-2|.|TRBV27|.
CASSSRNGDYGYTF
TGTGCCAGCAGTTCGAGAAATGGAGACTATGGCTACACCTTC
>TRBJ2-5|.|TRBV2|TRBD1
CASRTGFLQETQYF
TGTGCCAGCAGGACAGGGTTTCTCCAAGAGACCCAGTACTTC
>TRBJ2-5|.|TRBV9|.
CASSSTRVSQETQYF
TGTGCCAGCAGCTCCACCAGGGTGAGCCAAGAGACCCAGTACTTC
>TRBJ1-5|few|TRBV4-2|.
CASSPPVRNQPQHF
TGTGCCAGCAGCCCCCCGGTGCGCAATCAGCCCCAGCATTTT
>TRBJ1-5|.|TRBV7-7|.
CASSWGPTQPQHF
TGTGCTAGCAGCTGGGGGCCCACTCAGCCCCAGCATTTT
>TRBJ2-3|.|TRBV14|.
CASSPTGGVTDTQYF
TGTGCCAGCAGCCCTACAGGAGGGGTTACAGATACGCAGTATTTT
>TRBJ2-2|.|TRBV4-1|TRBD2
CASSRGGPNTGELFF
TGCGCCAGCAGCCGCGGGGGGCCTAACACCGGGGAGCTGTTTTTT
>TRBJ2-2|.|TRBV28|.
CALAENTGELFF
TGTGCTTTAGCGGAGAACACCGGGGAGCTGTTTTTT
>TRBJ1-5|.|TRBV7-8|.
CASSPRQYSNQPQHF
TGTGCCAGCAGCCCCCGACAGTATAGCAATCAGCCCCAGCATTTT
>TRBJ2-2|.|TRBV9|TRBD1
CASSVEGAGTGELFF
TGTGCCAGCAGCGTAGAGGGGGCGGGCACCGGGGAGCTGTTTTTT
>TRBJ1-5|.|TRBV19|.
CASSIEVAGFQHF
TGTGCCAGTAGTATAGAAGTAGCCGGATTCCAGCATTTT
>TRBJ2-3|.|TRBV10-3|TRBD1
CAISESGGPPTDTQYF
TGTGCCATCAGTGAGTCAGGGGGCCCTCCCACAGATACGCAGTATTTT
>TRBJ2-7|.|TRBV10-3|.
CAISEVGSSYEQYF
TGTGCCATCAGTGAAGTAGGGTCCTCCTACGAGCAGTACTTC
>TRBJ2-3|.|TRBV27|TRBD2
CASSLFKTSGSPDTQYF
TGTGCCAGCAGTTTATTTAAGACTAGCGGGAGCCCAGATACGCAGTATTTT
>TRBJ1-1|.|TRBV7-9|.
CASTLQGDTEAFF
TGTGCCAGCACCTTACAGGGAGACACTGAAGCTTTCTTT
>TRBJ2-7|few|TRBV28|.
CASSPRSHEQYF
TGTGCCAGCAGTCCCCGGAGCCACGAGCAGTACTTC
>TRBJ1-4|.|TRBV5-4|.
CASSLTGDRDPEKLFF
TGTGCCAGCAGCTTGACAGGAGATAGAGACCCCGAAAAACTGTTTTTT
>TRBJ2-7|.|TRBV7-2|TRBD1
CASSHGTGGPYEQYF
TGTGCCAGCAGCCACGGGACAGGGGGCCCCTACGAGCAGTACTTC
>TRBJ2-1|.|TRBV18|TRBD2
CASSPSGGNNEQFF
TGTGCCAGCTCACCGTCGGGGGGGAACAATGAGCAGTTCTTC
>TRBJ2-2|.|TRBV18|TRBD1
CASSPPPWDRGGSTGELFF
TGTGCCAGCTCACCACCCCCCTGGGACAGGGGAGGGAGCACCGGGGAGCTGTTTTTT